This TCR beta chain was identified in a study of tumor-infiltrating lymphocytes in localized non-small cell lung cancer. About the research overall: Resected tumor was paired with non-adjacent uninvolved lung from the same patient.

Profiled with immunoSEQ multiplex PCR; TCRdb holds only in-frame clones, not every one. The data contain thousands of clones, more than 70% of them seen just once; the ten biggest clones take up roughly 5.6%. Study-level results: Higher tumor T cell infiltration than in uninvolved lung was supported by TCRbeta sequencing. Different pieces of the same tissue were used for each assay.

Comment on this clone: Its antigen is not identified.

The sample was uninvolved lung tissue not adjacent to the tumor. The source of this sequence is a human donor with non-small cell lung cancer.

CDR3 residues: CASSPDYLREPQHF. The CDR3 region has the DNA TGTGCCAGCTCACCCGACTATTTACGGGAGCCCCAGCATTTT. The V and J genes are TRBV18 and TRBJ1-5, with D hard to call. The germline CDR1 and CDR2 sequences are KGHSH and LQKENI. CDR3 length: 14 residues. V gave up 3 bases and J gave up 8 bases, with 14 bases separating them.